These T cell receptor beta chains were read from a single sample in a study of blood T cell repertoires in COVID-19. The repertoire was sequenced with immunoSEQ multiplex PCR; TCRdb's copy has only in-frame clones and lacks some. The data contain just under 40,000 clones, approximately 79% of them singletons. Sequencing input: peripheral blood. The receptor set was obtained from a man between 65 and 80 years old with acute or convalescent COVID-19. Both conserved end residues are part of each CDR3. A D gene is named only where the DNA matches it firmly. Size tells how often a clone was seen (once, few, many) or the class of an expanded clone, and some rows leave it out.

TRBJ2-7 11 . TRBV7-8 medium-sized CASSTGYEQYF TGTGCCAGCAGCACCGGGTACGAGCAGTACTTC
TRBJ2-2 14 . TRBV3-1/TRBV3-2 once CASSTYQGSGELFF TGTGCCAGCAGCACATATCAGGGATCCGGGGAGCTGTTTTTT
TRBJ2-7 15 . TRBV28 few CASSLDSETEDEQYF TGTGCCAGCAGTTTAGATTCCGAGACAGAAGACGAGCAGTACTTC
TRBJ2-5 15 TRBD2 TRBV2 . CASRALAGEVETQYF TGTGCCAGCAGAGCACTAGCGGGAGAGGTCGAGACCCAGTACTTC
TRBJ1-5 14 . TRBV3-1/TRBV3-2 few CASSQDWAGQPQHF TGTGCCAGCAGCCAAGATTGGGCCGGCCAGCCCCAGCATTTT
TRBJ2-2 15 TRBD2 TRBV7-3 . CASSLREGSTGELFF TGTGCCAGCAGCTTACGGGAGGGGAGCACCGGGGAGCTGTTTTTT
TRBJ2-7 14 TRBD2 TRBV19 . CASKRLAGPGEQYF TGTGCCAGTAAGCGACTAGCGGGCCCTGGAGAGCAGTACTTC
TRBJ2-7 16 . TRBV19 . CASSIGKAGRSYEQYF TGTGCCAGTAGTATAGGGAAAGCGGGCAGATCCTACGAGCAGTACTTC
TRBJ1-3 17 . TRBV5-1 . CASSPLVDTSSGNTIYF TGCGCCAGCAGCCCCCTAGTGGACACAAGCTCTGGAAACACCATATATTTT
TRBJ1-1 15 . TRBV4-2 . CASSQVITGNTEAFF TGTGCCAGCAGCCAAGTAATTACGGGGAACACTGAAGCTTTCTTT
TRBJ2-2 14 . TRBV5-1 . CASSLFGATGELFF TGCGCCAGCAGCTTGTTTGGGGCCACCGGGGAGCTGTTTTTT
TRBJ1-5 16 TRBD1 TRBV10-1 . CASSERDRGPDQPQHF TGCGCCAGCAGTGAAAGGGACAGGGGGCCGGATCAGCCCCAGCATTTT
TRBJ1-1 13 . TRBV12-3/TRBV12-4 . CASTHGAGYEAFF TGTGCCAGCACCCACGGGGCGGGGTATGAAGCTTTCTTT
TRBJ1-2 12 . TRBV28 . CASSSGNYGYTF TGTGCCAGCAGTTCAGGGAACTATGGCTACACCTTC
TRBJ1-1 16 TRBD1 TRBV5-1 . CASSLGPTGESTEAFF TGCGCCAGCAGCTTGGGCCCCACAGGGGAGAGCACTGAAGCTTTCTTT
TRBJ2-5 17 TRBD2 TRBV28 . CASSPGGGRAYKETQYF TGTGCCAGCAGCCCCGGGGGCGGGAGGGCCTATAAAGAGACCCAGTACTTC
TRBJ1-2 15 TRBD1 TRBV28 . CASSLIGQGAGGYTF TGTGCCAGCAGTTTAATAGGACAGGGGGCGGGTGGCTACACCTTC
TRBJ2-1 15 TRBD1 TRBV28 . CASSAGTGYFNEQFF TGTGCCAGCAGTGCCGGGACAGGGTACTTCAATGAGCAGTTCTTC
TRBJ2-1 16 TRBD2 TRBV15 once CATSRETSGTGIRAFF TGTGCCACCAGCAGGGAGACTAGCGGGACCGGAATACGCGCGTTCTTC
TRBJ1-5 18 TRBD1 TRBV18 . CASSPPGQGDHSNQPQHF TGTGCCAGCTCGCCACCGGGACAGGGGGATCATAGCAATCAGCCCCAGCATTTT
TRBJ1-6 14 . TRBV29-1 once CSVQTAITNSPLHF TGCAGCGTACAGACAGCAATAACTAATTCACCCCTCCACTTT
TRBJ2-1 11 . TRBV20-1 few CSATPGLEQFF TGCAGTGCTACACCGGGACTCGAGCAGTTCTTC